This TCR beta chain originates from a study of shared clonotypes between healthy human individuals. Every donor, a Caucasian adult, lived in Nashville, Tennessee. About this clone: Its antigen remains unknown.

With 5 bases clipped from V and 6 bases from J, the junction kept 12 bases outside the gene matches. This CDR3 has 16 amino acids. Germline V gives CDR1 MDHEN, CDR2 SYDVKM. Overall study results and limits: Donor scarcity curtailed the genetic and exposure-history diversity represented herein. Among donors, clonotype sharing was expected to be affected by sequencing depth.

DNA input for the unsorted PBMC replicate PCRs was around 0.3 ug, 25,000 to 30,000 T cell genomes. Sequencing was performed with immunoSEQ multiplex PCR; in TCRdb, only in-frame clones are kept and a portion is missing. This sample yields about half a million clones, of which approximately 84% are seen a single time; roughly 12% belongs to the top ten. This TCR was recovered from a woman in her thirties or forties in good health. Some clones in this sample may be carry-over from other donors' samples. The sample consisted of PBMCs. The chain combines TRBV28 with TRBJ2-2; the match to TRBD1 covers 7 bases. The CDR3 bases are TGTGCCAGCAGTCCCCGACAGGGTGGTCGTTCCGGGGAGCTGTTTTTT. It yields the protein CASSPRQGGRSGELFF.